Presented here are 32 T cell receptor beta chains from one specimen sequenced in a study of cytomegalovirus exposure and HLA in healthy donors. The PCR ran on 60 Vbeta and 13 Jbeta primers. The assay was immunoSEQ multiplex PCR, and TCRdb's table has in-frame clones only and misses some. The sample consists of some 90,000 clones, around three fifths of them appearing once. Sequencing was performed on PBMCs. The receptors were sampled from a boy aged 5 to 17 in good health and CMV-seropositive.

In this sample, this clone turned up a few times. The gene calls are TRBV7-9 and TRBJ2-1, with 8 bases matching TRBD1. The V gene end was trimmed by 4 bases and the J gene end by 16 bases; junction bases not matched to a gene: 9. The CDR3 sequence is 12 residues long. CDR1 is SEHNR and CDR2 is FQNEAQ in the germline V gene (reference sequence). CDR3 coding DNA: TGTGCCAGCAGCTCGCTAGGACAGGGCGATTTCTTC. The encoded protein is CASSSLGQGDFF.

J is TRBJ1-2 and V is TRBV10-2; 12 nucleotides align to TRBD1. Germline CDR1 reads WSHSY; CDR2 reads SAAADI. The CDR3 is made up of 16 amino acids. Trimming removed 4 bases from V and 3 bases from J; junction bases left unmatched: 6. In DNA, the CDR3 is TGCGCCAGCAGTGTCGGGACAGGGGGCGCCGACTATGGCTACACCTTC. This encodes CASSVGTGGADYGYTF.

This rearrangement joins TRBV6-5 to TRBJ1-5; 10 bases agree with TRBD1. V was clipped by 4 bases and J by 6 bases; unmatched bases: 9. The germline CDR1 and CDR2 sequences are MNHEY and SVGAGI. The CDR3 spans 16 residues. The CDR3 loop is CASSSRDRGHIQPQHF. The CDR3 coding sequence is TGTGCCAGCAGTTCCCGTGACAGGGGGCACATTCAGCCCCAGCATTTT.

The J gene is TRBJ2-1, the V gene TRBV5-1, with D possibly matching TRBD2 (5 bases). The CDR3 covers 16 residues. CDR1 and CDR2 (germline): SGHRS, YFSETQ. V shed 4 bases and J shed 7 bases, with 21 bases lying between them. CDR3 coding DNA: TGCGCCAGCAGCGGTTTTCCAGCGGACCTTGGAAATGAGCAGTTCTTC. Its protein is CASSGFPADLGNEQFF.

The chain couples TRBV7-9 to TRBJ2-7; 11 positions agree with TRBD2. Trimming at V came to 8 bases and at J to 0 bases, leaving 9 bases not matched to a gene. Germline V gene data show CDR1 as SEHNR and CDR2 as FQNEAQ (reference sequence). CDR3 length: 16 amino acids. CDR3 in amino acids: CASGRLAGPGSYEQYF. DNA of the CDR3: TGTGCCAGCGGGAGACTAGCGGGACCCGGCTCCTACGAGCAGTACTTC.

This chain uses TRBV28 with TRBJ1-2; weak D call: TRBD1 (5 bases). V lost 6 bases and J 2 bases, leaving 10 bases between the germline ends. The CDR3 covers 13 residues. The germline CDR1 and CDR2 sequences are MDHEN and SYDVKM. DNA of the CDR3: TGTGCCAGCAGGGCCCAGGGAAACTATGGCTACACCTTC. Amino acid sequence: CASRAQGNYGYTF.

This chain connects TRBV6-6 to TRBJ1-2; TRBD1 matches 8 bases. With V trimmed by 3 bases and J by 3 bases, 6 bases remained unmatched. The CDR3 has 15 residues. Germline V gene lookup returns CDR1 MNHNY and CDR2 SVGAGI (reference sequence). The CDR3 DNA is TGTGCCAGCAGTTATAGCGACAGGGGCCACTATGGCTACACCTTC. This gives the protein CASSYSDRGHYGYTF.

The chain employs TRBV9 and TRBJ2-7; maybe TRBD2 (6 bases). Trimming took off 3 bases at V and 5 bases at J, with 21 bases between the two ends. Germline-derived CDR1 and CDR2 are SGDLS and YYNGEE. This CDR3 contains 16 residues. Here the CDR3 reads CASSGGTTTVGDEQYF. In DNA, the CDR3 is TGTGCCAGCAGCGGCGGGACCACCACCGTGGGGGACGAGCAGTACTTC.

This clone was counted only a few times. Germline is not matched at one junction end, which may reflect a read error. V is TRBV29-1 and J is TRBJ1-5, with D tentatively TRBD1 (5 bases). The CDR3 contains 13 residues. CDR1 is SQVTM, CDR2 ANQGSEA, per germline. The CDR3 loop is CSVRQNSNQPQNF. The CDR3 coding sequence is TGCAGCGTACGACAGAATAGCAATCAGCCCCAGAATTTT.

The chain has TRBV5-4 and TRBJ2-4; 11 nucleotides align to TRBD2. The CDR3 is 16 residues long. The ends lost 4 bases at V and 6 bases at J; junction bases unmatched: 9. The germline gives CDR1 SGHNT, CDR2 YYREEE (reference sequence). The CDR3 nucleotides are TGTGCCAGCAGCCCCGAGCTAGCGGGAGGACTAAACATTCAGTACTTC. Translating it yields CASSPELAGGLNIQYF.

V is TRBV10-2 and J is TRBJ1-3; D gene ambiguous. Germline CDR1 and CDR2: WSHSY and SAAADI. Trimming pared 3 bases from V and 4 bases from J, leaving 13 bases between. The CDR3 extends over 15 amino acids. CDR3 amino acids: CASSEPARRGNTIYF. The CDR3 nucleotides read TGCGCCAGCAGTGAACCGGCTCGGCGGGGAAACACCATATATTTT.

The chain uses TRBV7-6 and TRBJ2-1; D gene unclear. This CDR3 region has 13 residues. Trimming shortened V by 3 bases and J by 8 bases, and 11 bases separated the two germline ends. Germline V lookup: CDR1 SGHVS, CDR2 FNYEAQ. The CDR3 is CASSFSLVDEQFF. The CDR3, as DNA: TGTGCCAGCAGCTTTTCCCTAGTCGATGAGCAGTTCTTC.

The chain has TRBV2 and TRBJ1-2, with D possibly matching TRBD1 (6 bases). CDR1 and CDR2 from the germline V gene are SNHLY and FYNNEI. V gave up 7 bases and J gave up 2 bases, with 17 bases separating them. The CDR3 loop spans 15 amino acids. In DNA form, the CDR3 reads TGTGCCAGCACCCGGCAGGGGCAATCAAACTATGGCTACACCTTC. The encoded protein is CASTRQGQSNYGYTF.

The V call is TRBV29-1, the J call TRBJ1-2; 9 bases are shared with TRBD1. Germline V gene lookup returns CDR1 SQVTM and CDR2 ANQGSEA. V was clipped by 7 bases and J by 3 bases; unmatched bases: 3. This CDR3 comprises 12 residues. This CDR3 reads CSGRQGDYGYTF. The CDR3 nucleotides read TGCAGCGGTCGACAGGGGGACTATGGCTACACCTTC.

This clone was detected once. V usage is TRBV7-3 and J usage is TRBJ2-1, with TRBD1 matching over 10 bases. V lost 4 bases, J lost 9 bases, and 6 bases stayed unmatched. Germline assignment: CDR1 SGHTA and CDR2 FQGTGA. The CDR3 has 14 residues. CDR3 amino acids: CASSSRQGALEQFF. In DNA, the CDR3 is TGTGCCAGCAGCTCGCGACAGGGGGCGCTTGAGCAGTTCTTC. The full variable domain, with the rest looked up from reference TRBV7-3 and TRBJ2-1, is GAGVSQTPSNKVTEKGKYVELRCDPISGHTALYWYRQSLGQGPEFLIYFQGTGAADDSGLPNDRFFAVRPEGSVSTLKIQRTERGDSAVYLCASSSRQGALEQFFGPGTRLTVL.

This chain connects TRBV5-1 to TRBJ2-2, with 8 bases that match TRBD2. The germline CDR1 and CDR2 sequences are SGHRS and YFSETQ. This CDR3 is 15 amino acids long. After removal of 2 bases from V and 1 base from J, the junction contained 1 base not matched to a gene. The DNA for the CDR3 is TGCGCCAGCAGCTTAGCGGGGGTGAACACCGGGGAGCTGTTTTTT. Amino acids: CASSLAGVNTGELFF.

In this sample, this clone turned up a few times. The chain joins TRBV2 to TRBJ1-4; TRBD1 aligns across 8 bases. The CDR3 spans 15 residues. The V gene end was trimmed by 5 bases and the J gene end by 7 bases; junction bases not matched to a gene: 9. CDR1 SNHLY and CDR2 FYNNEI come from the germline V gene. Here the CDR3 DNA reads TGTGCCAGCAGTACCGACAGGGGAAGGAGTGAAAAACTGTTTTTT. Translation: CASSTDRGRSEKLFF.

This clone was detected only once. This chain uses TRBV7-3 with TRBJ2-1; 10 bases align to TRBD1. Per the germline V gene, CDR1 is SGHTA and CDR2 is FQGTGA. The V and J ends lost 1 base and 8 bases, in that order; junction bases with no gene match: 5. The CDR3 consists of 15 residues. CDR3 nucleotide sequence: TGTGCCAGCAGCTTAAGGGGACAGGGGTACGATGAGCAGTTCTTC. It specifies CASSLRGQGYDEQFF. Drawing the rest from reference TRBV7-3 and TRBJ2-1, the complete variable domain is GAGVSQTPSNKVTEKGKYVELRCDPISGHTALYWYRQSLGQGPEFLIYFQGTGAADDSGLPNDRFFAVRPEGSVSTLKIQRTERGDSAVYLCASSLRGQGYDEQFFGPGTRLTVL.

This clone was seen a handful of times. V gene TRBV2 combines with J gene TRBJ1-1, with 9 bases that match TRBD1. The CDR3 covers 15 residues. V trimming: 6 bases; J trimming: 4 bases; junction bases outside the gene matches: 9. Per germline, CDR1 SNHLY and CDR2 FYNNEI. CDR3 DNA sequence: TGTGCCAGCAGCTCCACAGGGGGCGCGGGCACTGAAGCTTTCTTT. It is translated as CASSSTGGAGTEAFF.

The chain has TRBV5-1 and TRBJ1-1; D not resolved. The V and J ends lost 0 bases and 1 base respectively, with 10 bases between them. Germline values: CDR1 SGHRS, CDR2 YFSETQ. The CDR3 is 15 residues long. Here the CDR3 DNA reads TGCGCCAGCAGCTTGGTACAGTCGGCGAACACTGAAGCTTTCTTT. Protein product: CASSLVQSANTEAFF. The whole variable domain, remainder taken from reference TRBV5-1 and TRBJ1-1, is KAGVTQTPRYLIKTRGQQVTLSCSPISGHRSVSWYQQTPGQGLQFLFEYFSETQRNKGNFPGRFSGRQFSNSRSEMNVSTLELGDSALYLCASSLVQSANTEAFFGQGTRLTVV.

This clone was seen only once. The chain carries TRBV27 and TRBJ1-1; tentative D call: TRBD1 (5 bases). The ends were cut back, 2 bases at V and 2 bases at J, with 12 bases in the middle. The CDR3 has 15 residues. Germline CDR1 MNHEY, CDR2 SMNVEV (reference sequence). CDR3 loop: CASSLTPGGNTEAFF. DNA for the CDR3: TGTGCCAGCAGTTTAACCCCCGGGGGTAACACTGAAGCTTTCTTT.

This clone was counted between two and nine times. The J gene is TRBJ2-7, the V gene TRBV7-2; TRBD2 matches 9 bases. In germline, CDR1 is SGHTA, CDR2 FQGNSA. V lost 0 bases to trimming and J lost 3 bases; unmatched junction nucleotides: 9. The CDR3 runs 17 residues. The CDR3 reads CASSLAGSGRLVYEQYF. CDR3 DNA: TGTGCCAGCAGCTTAGCGGGTAGCGGGAGACTGGTCTACGAGCAGTACTTC.

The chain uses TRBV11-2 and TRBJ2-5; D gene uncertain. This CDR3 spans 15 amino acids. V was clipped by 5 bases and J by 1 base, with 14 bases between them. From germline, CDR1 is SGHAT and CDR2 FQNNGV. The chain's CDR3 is CASSHNYQAQETQYF. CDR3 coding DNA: TGTGCCAGCAGCCATAACTATCAAGCCCAAGAGACCCAGTACTTC.

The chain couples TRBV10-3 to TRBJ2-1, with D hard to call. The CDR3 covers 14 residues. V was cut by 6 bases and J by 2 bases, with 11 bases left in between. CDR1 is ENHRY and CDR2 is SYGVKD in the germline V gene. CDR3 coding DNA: TGTGCCATCAGCCCCAAGAGCGCCTACAATGAGCAGTTCTTC. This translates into CAISPKSAYNEQFF.

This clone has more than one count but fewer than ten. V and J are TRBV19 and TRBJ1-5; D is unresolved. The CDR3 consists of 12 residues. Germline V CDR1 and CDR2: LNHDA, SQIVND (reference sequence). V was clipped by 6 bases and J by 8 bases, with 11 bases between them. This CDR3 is CASSPNGEPQHF. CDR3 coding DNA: TGTGCCAGTAGCCCGAACGGTGAGCCCCAGCATTTT.

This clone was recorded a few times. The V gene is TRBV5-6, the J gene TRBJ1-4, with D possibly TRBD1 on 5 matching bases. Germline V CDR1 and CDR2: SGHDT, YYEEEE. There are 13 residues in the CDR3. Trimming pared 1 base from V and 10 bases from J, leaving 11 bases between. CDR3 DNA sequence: TGTGCCAGCAGCTTGACTTGGGGGGGAAAACTGTTTTTT. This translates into CASSLTWGGKLFF.

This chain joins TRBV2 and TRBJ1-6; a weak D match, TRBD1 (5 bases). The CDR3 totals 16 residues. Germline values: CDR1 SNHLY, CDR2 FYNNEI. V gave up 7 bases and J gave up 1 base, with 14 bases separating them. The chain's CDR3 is CASNSQGGSYNSPLHF. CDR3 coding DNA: TGTGCCAGCAACTCTCAGGGTGGGTCCTATAATTCACCCCTCCACTTT.

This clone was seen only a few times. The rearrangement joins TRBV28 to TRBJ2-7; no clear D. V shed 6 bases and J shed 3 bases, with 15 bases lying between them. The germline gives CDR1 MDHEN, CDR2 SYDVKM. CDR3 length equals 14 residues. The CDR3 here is CASRNSPSVYEQYF. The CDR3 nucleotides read TGTGCCAGCAGAAATTCTCCGTCGGTCTACGAGCAGTACTTC.

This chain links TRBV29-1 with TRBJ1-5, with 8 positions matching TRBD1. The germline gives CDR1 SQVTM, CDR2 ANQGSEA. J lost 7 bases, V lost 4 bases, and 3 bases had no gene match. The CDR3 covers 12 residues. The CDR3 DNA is TGCAGCGTTGGGACAGGGAGCCAGCCCCAGCATTTT. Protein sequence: CSVGTGSQPQHF.

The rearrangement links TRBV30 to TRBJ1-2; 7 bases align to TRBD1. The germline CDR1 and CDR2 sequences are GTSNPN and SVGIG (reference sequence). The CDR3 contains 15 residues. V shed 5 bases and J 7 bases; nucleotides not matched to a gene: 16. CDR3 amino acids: CAWGRQGVFLLGYTF. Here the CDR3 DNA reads TGTGCCTGGGGCCGACAGGGCGTGTTTTTACTTGGCTACACCTTC.

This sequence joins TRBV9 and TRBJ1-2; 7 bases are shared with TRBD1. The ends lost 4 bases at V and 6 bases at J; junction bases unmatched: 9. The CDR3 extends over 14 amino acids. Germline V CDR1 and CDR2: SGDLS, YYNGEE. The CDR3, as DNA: TGTGCCAGCAGCCCTACGACAGGGATCGATGGCTACACCTTC. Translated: CASSPTTGIDGYTF.

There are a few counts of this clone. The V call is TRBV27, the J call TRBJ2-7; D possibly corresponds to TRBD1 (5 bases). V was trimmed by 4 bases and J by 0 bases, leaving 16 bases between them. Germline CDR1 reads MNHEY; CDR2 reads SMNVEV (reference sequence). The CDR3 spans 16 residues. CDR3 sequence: CASSSALRQSSYEQYF. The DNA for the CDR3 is TGTGCCAGCAGTTCCGCCCTAAGACAGTCCTCCTACGAGCAGTACTTC.